This T cell receptor beta chain was identified in a study of response to subunit inactivated influenza vaccine. The V gene end was trimmed by 6 bases and the J gene end by 6 bases; junction bases not matched to a gene: 5. There are 13 residues in the CDR3. TCRdb used MiXCR to reprocess the RT-PCR reads, holding one entry per CDR3 protein. The sample shows around 530,000 distinct CDR3 sequences, around 11% of them seen only once. Broader study findings: Authors suggested each seasonal influenza vaccination recruits few new T cells.

At least ten counts were recorded for this clonotype. Its antigen is unknown. This sequence joins TRBV12-3 or TRBV12-4 and TRBJ1-5, with TRBD1 matching 7 bases. Source: PBMCs from blood, taken on the day of vaccination. The clonotype originates from a man aged 45 to 65 who received an inactivated influenza vaccine. Written as DNA, the CDR3 is TGTGCCAGCAGCCTGACAGGGTTTCAGCCCCAGCATTTT. This sequence encodes CASSLTGFQPQHF.